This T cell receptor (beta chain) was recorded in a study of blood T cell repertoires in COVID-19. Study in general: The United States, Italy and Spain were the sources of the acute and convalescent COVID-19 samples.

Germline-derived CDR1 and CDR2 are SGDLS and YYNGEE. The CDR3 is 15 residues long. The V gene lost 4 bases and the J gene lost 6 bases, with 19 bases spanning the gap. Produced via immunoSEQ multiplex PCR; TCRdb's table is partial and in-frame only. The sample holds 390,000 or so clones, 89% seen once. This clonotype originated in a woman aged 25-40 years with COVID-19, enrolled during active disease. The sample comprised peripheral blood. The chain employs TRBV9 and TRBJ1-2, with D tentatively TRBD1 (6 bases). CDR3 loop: CASSLGAGPFDGYTF. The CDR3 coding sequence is TGTGCCAGCAGCCTGGGGGCAGGGCCCTTTGATGGCTACACCTTC.